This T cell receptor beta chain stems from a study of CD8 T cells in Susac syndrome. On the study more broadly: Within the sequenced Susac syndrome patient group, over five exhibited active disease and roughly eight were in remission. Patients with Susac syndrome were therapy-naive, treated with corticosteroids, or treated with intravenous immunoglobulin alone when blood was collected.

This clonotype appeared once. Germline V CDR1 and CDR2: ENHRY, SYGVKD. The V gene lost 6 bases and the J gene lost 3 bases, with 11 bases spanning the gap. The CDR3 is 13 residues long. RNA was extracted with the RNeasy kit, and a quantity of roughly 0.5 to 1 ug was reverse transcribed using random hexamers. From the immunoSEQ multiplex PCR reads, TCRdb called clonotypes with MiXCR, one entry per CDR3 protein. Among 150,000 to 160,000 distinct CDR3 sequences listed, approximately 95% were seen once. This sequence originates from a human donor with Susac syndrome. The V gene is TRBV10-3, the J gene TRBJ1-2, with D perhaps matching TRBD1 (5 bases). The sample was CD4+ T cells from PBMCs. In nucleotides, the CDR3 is TGTGCCATCAGGGGGGACGGCGACTATGGCTACACCTTC. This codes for CAIRGDGDYGYTF.